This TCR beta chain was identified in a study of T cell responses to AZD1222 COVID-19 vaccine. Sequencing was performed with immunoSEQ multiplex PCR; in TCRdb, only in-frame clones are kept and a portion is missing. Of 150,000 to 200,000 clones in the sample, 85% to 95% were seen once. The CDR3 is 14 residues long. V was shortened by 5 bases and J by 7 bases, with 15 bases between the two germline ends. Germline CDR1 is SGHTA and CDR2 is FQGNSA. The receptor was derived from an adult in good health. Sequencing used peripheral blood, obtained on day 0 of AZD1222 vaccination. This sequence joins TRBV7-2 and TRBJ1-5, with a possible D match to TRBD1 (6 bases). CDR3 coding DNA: TGTGCCAGCAGCATCCGGGGGCGCGAGCAGCCCCAGCATTTT. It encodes CASSIRGREQPQHF.